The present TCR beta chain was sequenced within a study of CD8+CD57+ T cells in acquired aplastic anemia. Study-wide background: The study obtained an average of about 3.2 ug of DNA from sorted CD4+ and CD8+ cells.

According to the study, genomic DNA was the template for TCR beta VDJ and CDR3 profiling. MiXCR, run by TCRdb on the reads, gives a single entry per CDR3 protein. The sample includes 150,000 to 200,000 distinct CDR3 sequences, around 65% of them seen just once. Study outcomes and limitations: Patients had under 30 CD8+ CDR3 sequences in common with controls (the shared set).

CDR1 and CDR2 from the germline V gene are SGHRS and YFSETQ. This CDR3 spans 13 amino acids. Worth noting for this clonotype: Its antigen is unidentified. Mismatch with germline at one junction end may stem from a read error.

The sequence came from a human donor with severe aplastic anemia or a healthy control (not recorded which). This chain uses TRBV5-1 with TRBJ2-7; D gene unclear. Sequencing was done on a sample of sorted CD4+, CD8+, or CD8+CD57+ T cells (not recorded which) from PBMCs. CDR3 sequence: CDSSLAVPDEQYF. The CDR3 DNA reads TGCGACAGCAGCCTGGCCGTCCCTGACGAGCAGTACTTC.